This TCR beta chain was sequenced for a study of control samples from healthy donors and cancer patients. Some clones are missing from TCRdb's copy, which holds only in-frame ones; the method was immunoSEQ multiplex PCR. This table has about 170,000 clones, approximately 91% appearing once. The germline CDR1 and CDR2 sequences are MNHEY and SMNVEV (reference sequence). CDR3 length: 11 amino acids. V was pared by 6 bases and J by 11 bases, with 13 bases between. This clone was seen just once. The chain couples TRBV27 to TRBJ1-1; perhaps TRBD1 as D (5 bases). The TCR was taken from a woman between 40 and 55 years old in good health. Sequencing was done on a sample of blood. The DNA for the CDR3 is TGTGCCAGCAGGGGCCGTGGGGACGCTTTCTTT. Its translation: CASRGRGDAFF.